The 2 T cell receptor beta chains presented below share a single source sample, sequenced in a study of blood T cell repertoires in COVID-19. Only in-frame clones appear in the TCRdb table, and some are missing; sequencing was by immunoSEQ multiplex PCR. Of roughly 340,000 clones listed, 75% to 90% are singletons. Specimen: peripheral blood. The receptor set was obtained from a woman aged 45-65 years with COVID-19, enrolled during active disease.

The CDR3 bases are TGTGCCAGCACCACGGGACAATTTTATAATGAGCAGTTCTTC. It encodes CASTTGQFYNEQFF. V is TRBV27 and J is TRBJ2-1, with D tentatively TRBD1 (6 bases). The CDR3 consists of 14 residues. V lost 7 bases, J lost 7 bases, and 17 bases lay in between. The germline V gene encodes CDR1 MNHEY and CDR2 SMNVEV (reference sequence).

The gene calls are TRBV5-1 and TRBJ2-1, with TRBD1 identical over 7 bases. Losses at the gene ends were 3 bases for V and 2 bases for J; bases not matched to a gene: 2. Germline V gives CDR1 SGHRS, CDR2 YFSETQ. CDR3 length: 14 amino acids. CDR3 in DNA: TGCGCCAGCAGCTCGGGACAGACCTACAATGAGCAGTTCTTC. This translates into CASSSGQTYNEQFF.